This TCR beta chain was obtained from a study of cytomegalovirus exposure and HLA in healthy donors. It was with 60 Vbeta and 13 Jbeta primers that the PCR ran. The assay was immunoSEQ multiplex PCR, and TCRdb's table has in-frame clones only and misses some. The repertoire holds approximately 170,000 clones, with around 80% as singletons. Losses at the gene ends were 5 bases for V and 4 bases for J; bases not matched to a gene: 4. This CDR3 has 15 amino acids. Germline V gives CDR1 SNHLY, CDR2 FYNNEI. Sequencing was performed on PBMCs. The sequence was collected from a male donor in good health and CMV-seronegative. The chain couples TRBV2 to TRBJ2-2, with 10 bases matching TRBD2. The CDR3 reads CASSPLAGGTGELFF. The CDR3, as DNA: TGTGCCAGCAGTCCTTTAGCGGGGGGCACCGGGGAGCTGTTTTTT. Full variable domain (missing parts from reference TRBV2 and TRBJ2-2): EPEVTQTPSHQVTQMGQEVILRCVPISNHLYFYWYRQILGQKVEFLVSFYNNEISEKSEIFDDQFSVERPDGSNFTLKIRSTKLEDSAMYFCASSPLAGGTGELFFGEGSRLTVL.